The rows below give T cell receptor beta chains drawn from one sample of a study of PD-1 blockade in classical Hodgkin lymphoma. Method: immunoSEQ multiplex PCR; TCRdb's copy keeps in-frame clones and lacks some. The sample contains fewer than 30,000 clones, roughly 80% of which appear only once. Sample: CD4+ T cells from blood, taken before the fourth cycle of nivolumab. Every receptor here comes from a human donor with classical Hodgkin lymphoma. Each CDR3 is given with its conserved first and last residue. The order of the fields is V gene, J gene, CDR3 protein.

TRBV28	TRBJ2-7	CASSFVQGRHEQYF
TRBV7-9	TRBJ2-5	CASATLLLPPRETQYF
TRBV6-5	TRBJ1-6	CASSPRDRETSPLHF
TRBV6-5	TRBJ1-2	CASSYSRDSPYGYTF
TRBV11-2	TRBJ2-4	CASSVGKKNIQYF
TRBV9	TRBJ1-4	CASSPDSGTYEKLFF
TRBV5-1	TRBJ1-5	CASSYGQNQPQHF
TRBV28	TRBJ2-7	CASSHYEQYF
TRBV7-2	TRBJ1-5	CASGRDSNQPQHF
TRBV19	TRBJ1-5	CASSIDVPEPQHF
TRBV6-5	TRBJ1-6	CASSYRLDNSPLHF
TRBV6-6	TRBJ1-5	CATYYTGNQPQHF
TRBV6-5	TRBJ2-3	CASSFSSHTDTQYF
TRBV2	TRBJ2-5	CASSDGQGLETQYF
TRBV29-1	TRBJ2-2	CSVASDGRMNTGELFF
TRBV30	TRBJ2-1	CAQSGQLNYNEQFF
TRBV19	TRBJ2-1	CASSNPGLASYNEQFF
TRBV10-2	TRBJ2-3	CASKGQGTDTQYF
TRBV6-6	TRBJ1-2	CASSYGSRVGYTF
TRBV7-4	TRBJ2-1	CASSRSGGDNKQFF
TRBV9	TRBJ2-1	CASSRTSGGELNEQFF
TRBV4-3	TRBJ2-2	CASSQDIPGLAGAAGELFF
TRBV9	TRBJ2-3	CASSGMATSTDTQYF
TRBV27	TRBJ1-5	CASSSVGQQYSNQPQHF
TRBV7-2	TRBJ2-7	CASSQYPGQGAYEQYF
TRBV6-5	TRBJ2-7	CASSYTLTGAAYEQYF
TRBV19	TRBJ1-1	CASSGFVGRADTEAFF
TRBV5-8	TRBJ2-5	CASSPGSKYQETQYF
TRBV25-1	TRBJ1-6	CASSESFGQAQNSPLHF
TRBV6-5	TRBJ1-6	CANPGTPNYNSPLHF
TRBV30	TRBJ2-5	CAWSPGLGGSETQYF
TRBV2	TRBJ2-7	CASRAIGTNFLTYEQYF
TRBV5-1	TRBJ2-7	CASSSGGLFYEQYF